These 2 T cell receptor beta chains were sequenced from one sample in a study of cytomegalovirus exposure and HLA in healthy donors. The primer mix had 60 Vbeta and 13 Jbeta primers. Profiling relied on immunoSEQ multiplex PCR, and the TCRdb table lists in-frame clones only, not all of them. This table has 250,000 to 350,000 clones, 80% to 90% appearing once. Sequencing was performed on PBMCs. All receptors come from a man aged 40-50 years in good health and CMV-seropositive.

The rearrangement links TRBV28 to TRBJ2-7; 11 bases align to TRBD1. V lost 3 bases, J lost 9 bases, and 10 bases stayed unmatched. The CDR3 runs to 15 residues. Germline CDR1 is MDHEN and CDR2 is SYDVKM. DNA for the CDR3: TGTGCCAGCAGTTTCGGACAGGGGGCGATGGGAGGGCAGTACTTC. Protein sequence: CASSFGQGAMGGQYF.

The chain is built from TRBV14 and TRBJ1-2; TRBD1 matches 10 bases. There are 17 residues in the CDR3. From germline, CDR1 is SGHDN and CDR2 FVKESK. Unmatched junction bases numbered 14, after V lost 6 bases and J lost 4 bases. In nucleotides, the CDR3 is TGTGCCAGCAGTCAACACCTCTACGGACAGGGGGTCTATGGCTACACCTTC. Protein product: CASSQHLYGQGVYGYTF. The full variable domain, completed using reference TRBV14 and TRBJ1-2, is EAGVTQFPSHSVIEKGQTVTLRCDPISGHDNLYWYRRVMGKEIKFLLHFVKESKQDESGMPNNRFLAERTGGTYSTLKVQPAELEDSGVYFCASSQHLYGQGVYGYTFGSGTRLTVV.